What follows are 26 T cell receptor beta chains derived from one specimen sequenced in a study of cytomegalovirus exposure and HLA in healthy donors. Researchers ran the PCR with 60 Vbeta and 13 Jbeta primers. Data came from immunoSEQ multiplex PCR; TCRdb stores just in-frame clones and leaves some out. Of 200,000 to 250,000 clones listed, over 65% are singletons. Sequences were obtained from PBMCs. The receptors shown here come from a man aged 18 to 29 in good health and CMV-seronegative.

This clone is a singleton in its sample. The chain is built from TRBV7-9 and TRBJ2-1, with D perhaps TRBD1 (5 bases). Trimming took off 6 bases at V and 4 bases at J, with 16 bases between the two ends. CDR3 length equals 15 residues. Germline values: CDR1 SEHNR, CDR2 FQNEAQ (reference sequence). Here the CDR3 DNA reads TGTGCCAGCAGGACAGCCAATCCGTTTTACAATGAGCAGTTCTTC. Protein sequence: CASRTANPFYNEQFF. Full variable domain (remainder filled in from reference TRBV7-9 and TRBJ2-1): DTGVSQNPRHKITKRGQNVTFRCDPISEHNRLYWYRQTLGQGPEFLTYFQNEAQLEKSRLLSDRFSAERPKGSFSTLEIQRTEQGDSAMYLCASRTANPFYNEQFFGPGTRLTVL.

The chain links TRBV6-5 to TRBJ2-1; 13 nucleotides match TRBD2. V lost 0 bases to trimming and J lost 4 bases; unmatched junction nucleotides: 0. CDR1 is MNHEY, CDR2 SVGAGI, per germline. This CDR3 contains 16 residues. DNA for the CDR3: TGTGCCAGCAGTTACTCGGGACTAGCGGGATACAATGAGCAGTTCTTC. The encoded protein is CASSYSGLAGYNEQFF.

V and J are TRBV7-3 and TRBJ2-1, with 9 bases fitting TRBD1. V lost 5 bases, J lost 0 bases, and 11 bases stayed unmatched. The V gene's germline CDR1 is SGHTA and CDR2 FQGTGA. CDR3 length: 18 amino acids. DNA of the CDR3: TGTGCCAGCAGCCCCGGGACAGGGCAACTCAGCTCCTACAATGAGCAGTTCTTC. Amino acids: CASSPGTGQLSSYNEQFF.

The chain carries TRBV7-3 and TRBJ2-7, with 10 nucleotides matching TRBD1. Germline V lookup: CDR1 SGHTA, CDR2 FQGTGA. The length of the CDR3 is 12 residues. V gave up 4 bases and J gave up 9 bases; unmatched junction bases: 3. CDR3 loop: CASSSGQGVQYF. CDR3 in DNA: TGTGCCAGCAGCTCAGGACAGGGGGTGCAGTACTTC.

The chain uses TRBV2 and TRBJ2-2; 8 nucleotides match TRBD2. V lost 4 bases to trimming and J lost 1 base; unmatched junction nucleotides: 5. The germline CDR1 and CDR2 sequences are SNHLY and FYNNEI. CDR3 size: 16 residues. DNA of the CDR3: TGTGCCAGCAGTGGCCCCCTAGCGGGGAACACCGGGGAGCTGTTTTTT. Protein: CASSGPLAGNTGELFF.

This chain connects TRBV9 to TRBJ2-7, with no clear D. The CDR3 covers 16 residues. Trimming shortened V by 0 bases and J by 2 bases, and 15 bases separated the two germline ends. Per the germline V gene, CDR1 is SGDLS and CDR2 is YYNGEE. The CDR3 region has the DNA TGTGCCAGCAGCGTAGCCCCCGGAGCGCAAACCTACGAGCAGTACTTC. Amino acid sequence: CASSVAPGAQTYEQYF.

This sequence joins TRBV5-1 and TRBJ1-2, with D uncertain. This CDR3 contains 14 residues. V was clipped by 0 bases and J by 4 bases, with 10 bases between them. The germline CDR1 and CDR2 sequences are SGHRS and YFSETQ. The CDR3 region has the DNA TGCGCCAGCAGCTTGGAACAGAGCCGCTATGGCTACACCTTC. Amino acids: CASSLEQSRYGYTF.

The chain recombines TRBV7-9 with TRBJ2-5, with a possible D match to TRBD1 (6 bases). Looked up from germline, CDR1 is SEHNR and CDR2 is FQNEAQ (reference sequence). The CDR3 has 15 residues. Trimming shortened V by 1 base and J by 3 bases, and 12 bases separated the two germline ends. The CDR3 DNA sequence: TGTGCCAGCAGCTTAGGATCAGGGGCAAAAGAGACCCAGTACTTC. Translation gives CASSLGSGAKETQYF.

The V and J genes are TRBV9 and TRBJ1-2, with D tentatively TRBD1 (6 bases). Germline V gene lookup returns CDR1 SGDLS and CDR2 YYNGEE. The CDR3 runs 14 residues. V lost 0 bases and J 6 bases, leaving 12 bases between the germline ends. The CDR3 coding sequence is TGTGCCAGCAGCGTAGGAAACAGGGTAGATGGCTACACCTTC. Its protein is CASSVGNRVDGYTF.

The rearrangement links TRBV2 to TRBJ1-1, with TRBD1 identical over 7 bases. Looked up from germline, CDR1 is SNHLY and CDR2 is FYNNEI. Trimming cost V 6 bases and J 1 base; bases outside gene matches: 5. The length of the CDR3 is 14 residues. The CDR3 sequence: CASSVGQENTEAFF. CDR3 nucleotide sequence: TGTGCCAGCAGCGTAGGACAGGAGAACACTGAAGCTTTCTTT.

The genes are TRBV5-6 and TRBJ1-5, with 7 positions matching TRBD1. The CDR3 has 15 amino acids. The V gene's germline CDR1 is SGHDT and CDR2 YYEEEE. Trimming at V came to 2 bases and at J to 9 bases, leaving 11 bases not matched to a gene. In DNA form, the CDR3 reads TGTGCCAGCAGCTTCGGTGGCAGGGGGTCGTTGCCCCAGCATTTT. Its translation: CASSFGGRGSLPQHF.

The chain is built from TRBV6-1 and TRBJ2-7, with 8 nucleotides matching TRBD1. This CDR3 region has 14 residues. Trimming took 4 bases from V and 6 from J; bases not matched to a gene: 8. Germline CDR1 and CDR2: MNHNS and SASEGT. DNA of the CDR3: TGTGCCAGCAGTGGGGCAGGGGGCTCAGGCGAGCAGTACTTC. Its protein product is CASSGAGGSGEQYF.

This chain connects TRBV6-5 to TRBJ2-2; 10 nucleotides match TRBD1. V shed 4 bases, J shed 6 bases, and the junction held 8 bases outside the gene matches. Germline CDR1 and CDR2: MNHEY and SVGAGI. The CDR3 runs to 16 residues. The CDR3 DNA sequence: TGTGCCAGCAGTTTCCCGACAGGGGGCGTAGCCGGGGAGCTGTTTTTT. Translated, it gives CASSFPTGGVAGELFF.

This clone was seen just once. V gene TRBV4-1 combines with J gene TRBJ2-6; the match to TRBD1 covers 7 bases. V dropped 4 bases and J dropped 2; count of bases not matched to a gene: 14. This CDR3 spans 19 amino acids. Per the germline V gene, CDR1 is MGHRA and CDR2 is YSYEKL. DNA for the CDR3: TGCGCCAGCAGCCCTCTTCACTCCCCTGGACAGGCTGGGGCCAACGTCCTGACTTTC. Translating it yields CASSPLHSPGQAGANVLTF.

CDR3 sequence reads: CASSPDGRNPWGYTF. In nucleotides, the CDR3 is TGCGCCAGCAGCCCGGACGGGAGGAACCCCTGGGGCTACACCTTC. The V call is TRBV5-1, the J call TRBJ1-2; D gene unclear. Between the trimmed V and J ends, which lost 4 bases and 8 bases, there was a span of 21 bases. Germline CDR1 is SGHRS and CDR2 is YFSETQ. This CDR3 has 15 residues. Full variable domain (rest looked up from reference TRBV5-1 and TRBJ1-2): KAGVTQTPRYLIKTRGQQVTLSCSPISGHRSVSWYQQTPGQGLQFLFEYFSETQRNKGNFPGRFSGRQFSNSRSEMNVSTLELGDSALYLCASSPDGRNPWGYTFGSGTRLTVV.

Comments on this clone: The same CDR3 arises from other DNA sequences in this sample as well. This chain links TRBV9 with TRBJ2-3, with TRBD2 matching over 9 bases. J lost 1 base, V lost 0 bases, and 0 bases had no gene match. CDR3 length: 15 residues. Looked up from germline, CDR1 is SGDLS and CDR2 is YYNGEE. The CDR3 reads CASSVGLAGTDTQYF. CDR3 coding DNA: TGTGCCAGCAGCGTAGGACTAGCGGGCACAGATACGCAGTATTTT. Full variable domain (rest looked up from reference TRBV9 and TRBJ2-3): DSGVTQTPKHLITATGQRVTLRCSPRSGDLSVYWYQQSLDQGLQFLIQYYNGEERAKGNILERFSAQQFPDLHSELNLSSLELGDSALYFCASSVGLAGTDTQYFGPGTRLTVL.

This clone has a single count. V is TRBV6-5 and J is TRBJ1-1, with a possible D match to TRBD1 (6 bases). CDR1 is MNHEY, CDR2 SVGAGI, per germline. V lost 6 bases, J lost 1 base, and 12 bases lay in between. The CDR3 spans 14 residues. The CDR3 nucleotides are TGTGCCAGCAGGGGAATGGACAGGAACACTGAAGCTTTCTTT. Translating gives CASRGMDRNTEAFF.

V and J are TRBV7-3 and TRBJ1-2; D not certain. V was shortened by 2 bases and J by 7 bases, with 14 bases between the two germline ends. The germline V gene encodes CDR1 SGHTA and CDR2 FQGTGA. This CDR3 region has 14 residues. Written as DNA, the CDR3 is TGTGCCAGCAGCTTATATGGATTAGCAAGTGGCTACACCTTC. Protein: CASSLYGLASGYTF.

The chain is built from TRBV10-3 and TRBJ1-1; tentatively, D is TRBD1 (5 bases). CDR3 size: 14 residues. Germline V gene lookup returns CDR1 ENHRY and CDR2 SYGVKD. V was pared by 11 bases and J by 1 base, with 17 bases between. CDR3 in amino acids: CAARTKQENTEAFF. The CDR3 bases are TGTGCCGCCAGAACCAAACAGGAGAACACTGAAGCTTTCTTT.

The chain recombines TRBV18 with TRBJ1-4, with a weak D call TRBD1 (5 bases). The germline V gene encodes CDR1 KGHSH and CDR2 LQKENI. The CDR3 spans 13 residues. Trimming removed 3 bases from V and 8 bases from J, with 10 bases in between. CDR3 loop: CASSPSGGEKLFF. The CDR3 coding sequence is TGTGCCAGCTCACCCTCGGGGGGAGAAAAACTGTTTTTT.

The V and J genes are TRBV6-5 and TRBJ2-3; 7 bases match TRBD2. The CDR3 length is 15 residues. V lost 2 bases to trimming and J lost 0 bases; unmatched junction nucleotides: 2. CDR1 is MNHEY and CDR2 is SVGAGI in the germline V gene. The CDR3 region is CASSYTGGSTDTQYF. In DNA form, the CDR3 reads TGTGCCAGCAGTTACACGGGAGGTAGCACAGATACGCAGTATTTT.

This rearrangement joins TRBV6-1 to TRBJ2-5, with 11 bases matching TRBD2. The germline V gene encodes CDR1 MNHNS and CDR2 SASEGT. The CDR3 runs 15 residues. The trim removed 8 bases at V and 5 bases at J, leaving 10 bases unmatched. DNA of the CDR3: TGTGCCAGCGAGCCACTAGCGGGAGTGAGGGAGACCCAGTACTTC. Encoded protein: CASEPLAGVRETQYF.

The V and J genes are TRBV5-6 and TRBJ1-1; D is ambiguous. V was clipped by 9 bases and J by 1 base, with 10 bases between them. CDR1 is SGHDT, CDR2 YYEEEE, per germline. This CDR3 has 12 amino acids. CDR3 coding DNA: TGTGCCACCGGTAGAGGGAACACTGAAGCTTTCTTT. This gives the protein CATGRGNTEAFF.

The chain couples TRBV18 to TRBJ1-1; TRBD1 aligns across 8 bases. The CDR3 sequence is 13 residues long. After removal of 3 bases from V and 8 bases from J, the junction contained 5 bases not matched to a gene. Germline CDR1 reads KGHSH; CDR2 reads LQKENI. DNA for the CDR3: TGTGCCAGCTCACCGGACAGGGACCTAGAAGCTTTCTTT. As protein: CASSPDRDLEAFF.

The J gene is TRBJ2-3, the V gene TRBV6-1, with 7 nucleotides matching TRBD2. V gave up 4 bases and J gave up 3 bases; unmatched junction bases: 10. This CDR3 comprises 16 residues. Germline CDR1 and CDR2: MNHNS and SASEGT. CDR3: CASSGARGRSTDTQYF. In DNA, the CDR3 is TGTGCCAGCAGTGGAGCGCGCGGGAGATCGACAGATACGCAGTATTTT.

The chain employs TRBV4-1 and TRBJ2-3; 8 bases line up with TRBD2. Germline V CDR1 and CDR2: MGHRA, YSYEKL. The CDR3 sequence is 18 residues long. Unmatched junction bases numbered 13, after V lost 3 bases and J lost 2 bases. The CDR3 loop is CASSQAPLAGLDTDTQYF. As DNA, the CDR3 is TGCGCCAGCAGCCAGGCCCCATTAGCGGGATTGGACACAGATACGCAGTATTTT.